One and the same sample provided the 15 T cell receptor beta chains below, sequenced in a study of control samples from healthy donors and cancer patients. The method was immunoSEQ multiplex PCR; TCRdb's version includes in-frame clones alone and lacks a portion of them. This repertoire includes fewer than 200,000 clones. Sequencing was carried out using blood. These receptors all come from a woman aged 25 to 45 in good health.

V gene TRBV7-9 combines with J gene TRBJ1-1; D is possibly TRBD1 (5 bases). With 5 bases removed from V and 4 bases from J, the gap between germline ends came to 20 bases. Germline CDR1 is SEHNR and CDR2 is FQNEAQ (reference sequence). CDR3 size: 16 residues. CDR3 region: CASSHQSLGAITEAFF. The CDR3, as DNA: TGTGCCAGCAGCCACCAGTCGTTAGGGGCGATCACTGAAGCTTTCTTT.

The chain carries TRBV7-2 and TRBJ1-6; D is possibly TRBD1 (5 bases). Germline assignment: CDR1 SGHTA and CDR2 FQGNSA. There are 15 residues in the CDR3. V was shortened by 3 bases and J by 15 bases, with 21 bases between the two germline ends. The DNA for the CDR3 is TGTGCCAGCAGCTTCTCCGGGACGTCCCCGTCCGGCCTCCACTTT. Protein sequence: CASSFSGTSPSGLHF.

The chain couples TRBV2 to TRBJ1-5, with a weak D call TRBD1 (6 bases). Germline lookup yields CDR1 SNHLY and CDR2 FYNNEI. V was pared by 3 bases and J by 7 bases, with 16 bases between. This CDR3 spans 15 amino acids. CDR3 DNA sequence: TGTGCCAGCAGTGAGATTGGGGGGGCCGGGCAGCCCCAGCATTTT. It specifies CASSEIGGAGQPQHF.

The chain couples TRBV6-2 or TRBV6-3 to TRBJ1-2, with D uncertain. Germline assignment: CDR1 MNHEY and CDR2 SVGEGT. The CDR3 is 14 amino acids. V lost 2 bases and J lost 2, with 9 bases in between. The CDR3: CASSYVSGNYGYTF. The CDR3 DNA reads TGTGCCAGCAGTTACGTGTCGGGGAACTATGGCTACACCTTC.

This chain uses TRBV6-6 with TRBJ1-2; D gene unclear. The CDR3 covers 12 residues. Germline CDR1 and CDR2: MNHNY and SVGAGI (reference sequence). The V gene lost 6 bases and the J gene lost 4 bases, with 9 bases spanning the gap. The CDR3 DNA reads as TGTGCCAGCAGCCAGGTTGGCTATGGCTACACCTTC. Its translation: CASSQVGYGYTF.

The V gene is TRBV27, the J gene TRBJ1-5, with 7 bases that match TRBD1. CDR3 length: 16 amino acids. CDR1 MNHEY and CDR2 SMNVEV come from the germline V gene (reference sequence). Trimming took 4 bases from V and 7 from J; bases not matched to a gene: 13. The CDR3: CASSSAGGTGRQPQHF. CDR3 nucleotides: TGTGCCAGCAGTTCTGCAGGGGGTACGGGACGACAGCCCCAGCATTTT.

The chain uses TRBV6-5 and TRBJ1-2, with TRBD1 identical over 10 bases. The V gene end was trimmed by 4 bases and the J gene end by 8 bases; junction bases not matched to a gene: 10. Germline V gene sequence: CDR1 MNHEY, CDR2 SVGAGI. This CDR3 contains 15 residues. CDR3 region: CASSLSGTGVEGYTF. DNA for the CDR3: TGTGCCAGCAGTTTATCTGGGACAGGGGTAGAAGGCTACACCTTC.

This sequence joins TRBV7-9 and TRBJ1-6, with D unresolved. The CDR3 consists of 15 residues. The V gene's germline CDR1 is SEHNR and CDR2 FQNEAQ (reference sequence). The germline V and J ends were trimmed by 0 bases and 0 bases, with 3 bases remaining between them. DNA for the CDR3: TGTGCCAGCAGCTTAGCGAGCTCCTATAATTCACCCCTCCACTTT. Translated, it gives CASSLASSYNSPLHF.

The chain's CDR3 is CASSDRGTGSRNEAFF. The CDR3 DNA reads TGCGCCAGCAGTGATCGTGGGACAGGGAGTAGGAATGAAGCTTTCTTT. The chain couples TRBV10-2 to TRBJ1-1; 9 positions match TRBD1. V trimming: 3 bases; J trimming: 7 bases; junction bases outside the gene matches: 12. This CDR3 has 16 amino acids. Germline loops: CDR1 WSHSY, CDR2 SAAADI.

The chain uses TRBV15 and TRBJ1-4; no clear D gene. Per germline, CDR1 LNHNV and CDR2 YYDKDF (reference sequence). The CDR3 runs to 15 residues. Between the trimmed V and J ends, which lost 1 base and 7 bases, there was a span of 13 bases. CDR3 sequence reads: CATSRGIMGIEKLFF. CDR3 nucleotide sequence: TGTGCCACCAGCAGAGGGATTATGGGGATTGAAAAACTGTTTTTT.

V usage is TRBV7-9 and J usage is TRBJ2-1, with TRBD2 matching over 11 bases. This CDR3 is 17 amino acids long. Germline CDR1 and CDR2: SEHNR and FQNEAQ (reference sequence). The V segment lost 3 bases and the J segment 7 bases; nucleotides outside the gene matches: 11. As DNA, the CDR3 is TGTGCCAGCAGCTTCCGTGCTAGCGGGGGGCCGCTTAATGAGCAGTTCTTC. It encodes CASSFRASGGPLNEQFF.

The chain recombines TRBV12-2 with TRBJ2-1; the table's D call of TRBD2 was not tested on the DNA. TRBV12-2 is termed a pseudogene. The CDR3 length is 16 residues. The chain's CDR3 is CASRLASPGVYNEQFF. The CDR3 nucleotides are TGTGCAAGTCGCTTAGCATCCCCGGGAGTTTACAATGAGCAGTTCTTC.

The CDR3 sequence: CASSERVTGSLSNQPQHF. The DNA for the CDR3 is TGTGCCAGCAGTGAAAGGGTGACAGGGAGTTTAAGCAATCAGCCCCAGCATTTT. The chain has TRBV6-1 and TRBJ1-5; 7 bases map to TRBD1. The CDR3 contains 18 residues. Unmatched junction bases numbered 11, after V lost 2 bases and J lost 1 base. CDR1 is MNHNS, CDR2 SASEGT, per germline.

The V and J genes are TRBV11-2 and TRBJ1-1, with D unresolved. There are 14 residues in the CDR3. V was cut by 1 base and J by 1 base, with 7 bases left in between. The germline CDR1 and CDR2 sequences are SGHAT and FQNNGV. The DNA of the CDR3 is TGTGCCAGCAGCTTAGTTACTAGGAACACTGAAGCTTTCTTT. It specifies CASSLVTRNTEAFF.

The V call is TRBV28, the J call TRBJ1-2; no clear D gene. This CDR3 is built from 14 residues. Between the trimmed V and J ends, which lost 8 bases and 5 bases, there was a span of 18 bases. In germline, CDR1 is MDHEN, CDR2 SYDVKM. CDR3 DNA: TGTGCCAGCTTCCCTGAGGCTCCCACTTATGGCTACACCTTC. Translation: CASFPEAPTYGYTF.